The rows below give T cell receptor beta chains drawn from one sample of a study of blood T cell repertoires in COVID-19. Some clones are missing from TCRdb's copy, which holds only in-frame ones; the method was immunoSEQ multiplex PCR. The table records about 180,000 clones, about 85% of them present only once. The material sequenced was peripheral blood. The receptors here all came from a woman between 45 and 60 years old with COVID-19, enrolled during active disease. Each CDR3 is given with its conserved first and last residue. D genes are given only for firm matches. Clone sizes are given selectively: once, few, many, or a class where the clone is expanded.

>TRBJ1-1|TRBD1|TRBV18|-
TGTGCCAGCTCACCAGGGCAGGGGGCGAACACTGAAGCTTTCTTT
CASSPGQGANTEAFF
>TRBJ1-2|-|TRBV3-1/TRBV3-2|-
TGTGCCAGCAGCCAAGATGTGTGGGGAGGTGGCTACACCTTC
CASSQDVWGGGYTF
>TRBJ2-1|TRBD1|TRBV15|-
TGTGCCACCAGCAGGTTGGGACAGGGGGCCGGCTCCTACAATGAGCAGTTCTTC
CATSRLGQGAGSYNEQFF
>TRBJ2-2|-|TRBV7-9|-
TGTGCCAGCAGCTTTTACACGGGGGCGAACACCGGGGAGCTGTTTTTT
CASSFYTGANTGELFF
>TRBJ2-5|-|TRBV20-1|-
TGCAGTGCTAGTATCGGGGGGCCTAAAGAGACCCAGTACTTC
CSASIGGPKETQYF
>TRBJ2-5|-|TRBV10-3|-
TGTGCCATCAGTTCCGGGACTGAGGAGACCCAGTACTTC
CAISSGTEETQYF
>TRBJ1-2|-|TRBV27|-
TGTGCCAGCAGTTTAGGAGGGGTTGACGGCTACACCTTC
CASSLGGVDGYTF
>TRBJ1-6|-|TRBV19|-
TGTGCCGCCCGAGGGGGGGTCAATTCACCCCTCCACTTT
CAARGGVNSPLHF
>TRBJ2-7|-|TRBV10-3|-
TGTGCCATCAGCGACCGGGGTACCGCCCACGAGCAGTACTTC
CAISDRGTAHEQYF
>TRBJ1-4|TRBD1|TRBV10-1|-
TGCGCCAGCAGTGCGCTCCCACGTGACAGGGAGAATGAAAAACTGTTTTTT
CASSALPRDRENEKLFF
>TRBJ2-2|-|TRBV4-1|-
TGCGCCAGCAGCCGGAGTTCGGTGGTACCGAACACCGGGGAGCTGTTTTTT
CASSRSSVVPNTGELFF
>TRBJ1-5|-|TRBV12-3/TRBV12-4|-
TGTGCCAGCAGTGGGGGGTACAATCAGCCCCAGCATTTT
CASSGGYNQPQHF
>TRBJ1-1|-|TRBV7-2|once
TGTGCCAGCAGCCAAACTCAAGTTAGGAACACTGAAGCTTTCTTT
CASSQTQVRNTEAFF
>TRBJ1-3|-|TRBV5-5|-
TGTGCCAGCAGCCGCGGGCCCGGGGGTGGAAACACCATATATTTT
CASSRGPGGGNTIYF
>TRBJ1-6|TRBD1|TRBV2|-
TGTGCCAGCAATTCCGGGACAGGGTACTCACCCCTCCACTTT
CASNSGTGYSPLHF
>TRBJ1-2|TRBD1|TRBV2|-
TGTGCCAGCAGTGAATCTCAGGGGGCCGGTGGCTACACCTTC
CASSESQGAGGYTF
>TRBJ2-4|-|TRBV5-1|-
TGCGCCAGCAGACGGACCACAGGGAATGGCGGAAACATTCAGTACTTC
CASRRTTGNGGNIQYF
>TRBJ1-1|TRBD1|TRBV3-1/TRBV3-2|few
TGTGCCAGCAGCCAGCCGGGACAGGGCCTGCCTGAAGCTTTCTTT
CASSQPGQGLPEAFF
>TRBJ1-2|-|TRBV5-5|-
TGTGCCAGCAGCTTGGATCCGGGGTCCTTTGGCTACACCTTC
CASSLDPGSFGYTF
>TRBJ2-7|TRBD1|TRBV7-8|-
TGTGCCAGCAGCTCACCCCCGGGACAGGGGGCTTCCTACGAGCAGTACTTC
CASSSPPGQGASYEQYF
>TRBJ2-2|TRBD2|TRBV11-3|once
TGTGCCAGCAGCCATCTTGGGACTAGCGGGGGGGCAGGGGAGCTGTTTTTT
CASSHLGTSGGAGELFF
>TRBJ1-5|TRBD1|TRBV28|-
TGTGCCAGCAGTTTATTTTCAGGGGGCCAACTCAATCAGCCCCAGCATTTT
CASSLFSGGQLNQPQHF
>TRBJ2-5|-|TRBV30|-
TGTGCCTGGAACGTTAGGGAGGAGACCCAGTACTTC
CAWNVREETQYF
>TRBJ1-1|-|TRBV6-5|few
TGTGCCAGCAGCAACGACAGACATGAAGCTTTCTTT
CASSNDRHEAFF
>TRBJ2-3|-|TRBV11-2|-
TGTGCCAGCAGCTACAGGGCTGGGAGCACAGATACGCAGTATTTT
CASSYRAGSTDTQYF
>TRBJ2-2|-|TRBV27|-
TGTGCCAGCAGTTGGGTATGGGGGGTGAACACCGGGGAGCTGTTTTTT
CASSWVWGVNTGELFF
>TRBJ1-1|-|TRBV5-6|-
TGTGCCAGCAGCTTGGGGGAGGGGTTGAACACTGAAGCTTTCTTT
CASSLGEGLNTEAFF
>TRBJ2-3|TRBD2|TRBV10-3|-
TGTGCCATCAACCGGGGGGGGGATATTAATACAGATACGCAGTATTTT
CAINRGGDINTDTQYF
>TRBJ2-2|-|TRBV15|few
TGTGCCACCAGCAGAGATTGGCGGGAGAACACCGGGGAGCTGTTTTTT
CATSRDWRENTGELFF
>TRBJ2-3|-|TRBV7-9|-
TGTGCCAGCAGCACCCAACCAGGGATAGATACGCAGTATTTT
CASSTQPGIDTQYF
>TRBJ2-2|TRBD1|TRBV11-2|once
TGTGCCAGCAGCCCGCCGGGACAGGGTGCCACCGGGGAGCTGTTTTTT
CASSPPGQGATGELFF